Listed below are T cell receptor beta chains from one sample, sequenced in a study of cytomegalovirus exposure and HLA in healthy donors. Profiled with immunoSEQ multiplex PCR; TCRdb holds only in-frame clones, not every one. The data contain some 150,000 clones, just over 90% of them seen just once; the ten biggest clones take up about 0.7%. Sequencing was done on a sample of PBMCs. The source of these receptors is a man aged 18-30 years in good health and CMV-seronegative. Both conserved end residues are part of each CDR3. Each record gives: V gene, J gene, D gene, clone size, CDR3 protein, CDR3 DNA. The D gene is left open where the match is weak. Clone size is not always given. Where it is, it says once, few, many or a class for expanded clones.

V gene: TRBV11-2
J gene: TRBJ2-7
D gene: -
clone size: -
CDR3 protein: CASSNSGVEYEQYF
CDR3 DNA: TGTGCCAGCAGCAATTCGGGGGTGGAGTACGAGCAGTACTTC

V gene: TRBV20-1
J gene: TRBJ2-3
D gene: -
clone size: -
CDR3 protein: CSGAPDTQYF
CDR3 DNA: TGCAGTGGGGCGCCAGATACGCAGTATTTT

V gene: TRBV5-1
J gene: TRBJ1-1
D gene: -
clone size: few
CDR3 protein: CASSFSGNTEAFF
CDR3 DNA: TGCGCCAGCAGCTTTTCAGGAAACACTGAAGCTTTCTTT

V gene: TRBV6-5
J gene: TRBJ1-5
D gene: TRBD1
clone size: -
CDR3 protein: CASSPRQGPRPQHF
CDR3 DNA: TGTGCCAGCAGTCCCCGACAGGGCCCGCGGCCCCAGCATTTT

V gene: TRBV30
J gene: TRBJ1-1
D gene: TRBD1
clone size: -
CDR3 protein: CAWSPPDRLNTEAFF
CDR3 DNA: TGTGCCTGGAGTCCTCCGGACAGGCTGAACACTGAAGCTTTCTTT

V gene: TRBV7-9
J gene: TRBJ2-3
D gene: -
clone size: -
CDR3 protein: CASSLAGGQDTQYF
CDR3 DNA: TGTGCCAGCAGCTTAGCGGGGGGGCAAGATACGCAGTATTTT

V gene: TRBV7-3
J gene: TRBJ1-1
D gene: -
clone size: -
CDR3 protein: CASSLKGGVTEAFF
CDR3 DNA: TGTGCCAGCAGCTTAAAGGGAGGAGTCACTGAAGCTTTCTTT

V gene: TRBV9
J gene: TRBJ2-2
D gene: -
clone size: -
CDR3 protein: CASSVALTGGDRELFF
CDR3 DNA: TGTGCCAGCAGCGTAGCTCTCACAGGAGGGGACCGGGAGCTGTTTTTT

V gene: TRBV7-9
J gene: TRBJ2-6
D gene: -
clone size: -
CDR3 protein: CASSSGSSGANVLTF
CDR3 DNA: TGTGCCAGCAGCTCGGGGAGCTCTGGGGCCAACGTCCTGACTTTC

V gene: TRBV2
J gene: TRBJ1-5
D gene: -
clone size: -
CDR3 protein: CASSGQASNQPQHF
CDR3 DNA: TGTGCCAGCAGTGGACAGGCTAGCAATCAGCCCCAGCATTTT

V gene: TRBV11-2
J gene: TRBJ1-1
D gene: -
clone size: -
CDR3 protein: CASSPGNTEAFF
CDR3 DNA: TGTGCCAGCAGTCCGGGGAACACTGAAGCTTTCTTT

V gene: TRBV6-5
J gene: TRBJ2-3
D gene: TRBD2
clone size: -
CDR3 protein: CASSLGTSITDTQYF
CDR3 DNA: TGTGCCAGCAGTTTGGGGACTAGTATAACAGATACGCAGTATTTT

V gene: TRBV7-7
J gene: TRBJ2-5
D gene: TRBD2
clone size: -
CDR3 protein: CASSPLGGASETQYF
CDR3 DNA: TGTGCCAGCAGCCCCCTCGGGGGGGCCTCGGAGACCCAGTACTTC

V gene: TRBV10-1
J gene: TRBJ2-2
D gene: -
clone size: once
CDR3 protein: CASSAGSVTGELFF
CDR3 DNA: TGCGCCAGCAGTGCAGGGTCGGTGACCGGGGAGCTGTTTTTT

V gene: TRBV10-1
J gene: TRBJ2-3
D gene: TRBD2
clone size: -
CDR3 protein: CASSETSGASTDTQYF
CDR3 DNA: TGCGCCAGCAGTGAAACAAGCGGGGCTAGCACAGATACGCAGTATTTT

V gene: TRBV2
J gene: TRBJ2-3
D gene: TRBD2
clone size: -
CDR3 protein: CASTPGGNTDTQYF
CDR3 DNA: TGTGCCAGCACCCCCGGGGGGAACACAGATACGCAGTATTTT

V gene: TRBV10-3
J gene: TRBJ1-2
D gene: -
clone size: -
CDR3 protein: CAISEGRAFNYGYTF
CDR3 DNA: TGTGCCATCAGTGAGGGCAGGGCCTTTAACTATGGCTACACCTTC

V gene: TRBV2
J gene: TRBJ1-2
D gene: TRBD1
clone size: -
CDR3 protein: CASSVEGAGTNYGYTF
CDR3 DNA: TGTGCCAGCAGCGTAGAGGGGGCCGGGACTAACTATGGCTACACCTTC

V gene: TRBV5-1
J gene: TRBJ1-2
D gene: TRBD1
clone size: -
CDR3 protein: CASSLVPGTGVSKGTF
CDR3 DNA: TGCGCCAGCAGCTTGGTGCCCGGGACAGGTGTGTCGAAGGGCACCTTC

V gene: TRBV6-1
J gene: TRBJ1-3
D gene: -
clone size: -
CDR3 protein: CASSVNRFSGNTIYF
CDR3 DNA: TGTGCCAGCAGTGTTAACAGGTTCTCTGGAAACACCATATATTTT

V gene: TRBV10-3
J gene: TRBJ1-5
D gene: -
clone size: -
CDR3 protein: CAISVRSIFGEGGNQPQHF
CDR3 DNA: TGTGCCATCAGTGTACGGAGTATATTTGGCGAAGGGGGCAATCAGCCCCAGCATTTT

V gene: TRBV5-6
J gene: TRBJ1-4
D gene: -
clone size: -
CDR3 protein: CASSLARGAAEKLFF
CDR3 DNA: TGTGCCAGCAGCTTGGCACGCGGTGCGGCGGAAAAACTGTTTTTT

V gene: TRBV19
J gene: TRBJ2-5
D gene: TRBD1
clone size: -
CDR3 protein: CASSIRGQGGETQYF
CDR3 DNA: TGTGCCAGTAGTATACGCGGACAGGGTGGGGAGACCCAGTACTTC

V gene: TRBV29-1
J gene: TRBJ2-1
D gene: TRBD1
clone size: -
CDR3 protein: CSAVPTGFEQFF
CDR3 DNA: TGCAGCGCTGTCCCGACAGGGTTTGAGCAGTTCTTC

V gene: TRBV2
J gene: TRBJ2-6
D gene: -
clone size: -
CDR3 protein: CASLRRIENRFSGANVLTF
CDR3 DNA: TGTGCCAGCCTCCGAAGGATAGAGAACAGGTTCTCTGGGGCCAACGTCCTGACTTTC

V gene: TRBV11-2
J gene: TRBJ2-1
D gene: TRBD1
clone size: -
CDR3 protein: CASSLAQGYINEQFF
CDR3 DNA: TGTGCCAGCAGCCTGGCACAGGGGTACATCAATGAGCAGTTCTTC

V gene: TRBV27
J gene: TRBJ2-1
D gene: -
clone size: -
CDR3 protein: CASSLSPSDQGFF
CDR3 DNA: TGTGCCAGCAGTTTATCCCCGTCAGACCAGGGGTTCTTC

V gene: TRBV27
J gene: TRBJ1-1
D gene: TRBD1
clone size: -
CDR3 protein: CASRPLRGQGNTEAFF
CDR3 DNA: TGTGCCAGCAGGCCGCTCCGGGGACAGGGGAACACTGAAGCTTTCTTT

V gene: TRBV5-6
J gene: TRBJ1-5
D gene: TRBD1
clone size: -
CDR3 protein: CASSLTGESNQPQHF
CDR3 DNA: TGTGCCAGCAGCCTGACAGGGGAGAGCAATCAGCCCCAGCATTTT

V gene: TRBV9
J gene: TRBJ2-3
D gene: TRBD2
clone size: -
CDR3 protein: CASSARAGEVGDTQYF
CDR3 DNA: TGTGCCAGCAGCGCCAGGGCGGGGGAGGTGGGCGATACGCAGTATTTT

V gene: TRBV9
J gene: TRBJ2-6
D gene: TRBD1
clone size: -
CDR3 protein: CASSDGQGNSGANVLTF
CDR3 DNA: TGTGCCAGCAGCGACGGACAGGGGAACTCTGGGGCCAACGTCCTGACTTTC

V gene: TRBV7-3
J gene: TRBJ1-4
D gene: -
clone size: -
CDR3 protein: CASSLKTGEKLFF
CDR3 DNA: TGTGCCAGCAGCTTAAAGACAGGCGAAAAACTGTTTTTT

V gene: TRBV18
J gene: TRBJ2-1
D gene: TRBD2
clone size: -
CDR3 protein: CASSSASGANNEQFF
CDR3 DNA: TGTGCCAGCTCATCCGCTAGCGGGGCTAACAATGAGCAGTTCTTC

V gene: TRBV9
J gene: TRBJ1-3
D gene: -
clone size: -
CDR3 protein: CASSPRPEPRSGNTIYF
CDR3 DNA: TGTGCCAGCAGCCCCAGGCCGGAACCGCGCTCTGGAAACACCATATATTTT

V gene: TRBV13
J gene: TRBJ2-5
D gene: TRBD2
clone size: -
CDR3 protein: CASSSGLAGGKETQYF
CDR3 DNA: TGTGCCAGCAGCTCAGGACTAGCGGGAGGGAAAGAGACCCAGTACTTC

V gene: TRBV6-5
J gene: TRBJ1-4
D gene: TRBD1
clone size: -
CDR3 protein: CASSQRTGGGEKLFF
CDR3 DNA: TGTGCCAGCAGCCAACGGACAGGGGGTGGGGAAAAACTGTTTTTT

V gene: TRBV10-3
J gene: TRBJ2-5
D gene: -
clone size: -
CDR3 protein: CAIRGSDFQETQYF
CDR3 DNA: TGTGCCATCAGGGGTTCGGACTTCCAAGAGACCCAGTACTTC

V gene: TRBV5-1
J gene: TRBJ2-7
D gene: TRBD2
clone size: -
CDR3 protein: CASSPRGLAGSYEQYF
CDR3 DNA: TGCGCCAGCAGCCCAAGGGGACTAGCGGGCTCCTACGAGCAGTACTTC

V gene: TRBV27
J gene: TRBJ2-6
D gene: TRBD1
clone size: -
CDR3 protein: CASSITRTGAGANVLTF
CDR3 DNA: TGTGCCAGCAGTATCACCCGGACAGGGGCTGGGGCCAACGTCCTGACTTTC

V gene: TRBV5-1
J gene: TRBJ2-3
D gene: -
clone size: -
CDR3 protein: CGSLRGLDPSTDTQYF
CDR3 DNA: TGCGGCTCTCTGCGGGGGCTCGACCCTAGCACAGATACGCAGTATTTT

V gene: TRBV7-9
J gene: TRBJ1-5
D gene: -
clone size: -
CDR3 protein: CASSLRDQPQHF
CDR3 DNA: TGTGCCAGCAGCTTGAGAGATCAGCCCCAGCATTTT